These T cell receptor beta chains were read from a single sample in a study of shared clonotypes between healthy human individuals. Sequencing was performed with immunoSEQ multiplex PCR; in TCRdb, only in-frame clones are kept and a portion is missing. The table lists some 2.1 million clones, about 95% of them singletons. Sample: naive CD8+ T cells sorted from blood. The receptors were sampled from a man younger than 35 in good health. The CDR3 runs from the conserved cysteine through the conserved F or W. A D gene is named only where the DNA matches it firmly. The size field is filled for only some rows; it gives once, few, many or a size class.

cdr3_aa cdr3_nt d_call j_call clone_size v_call
CASSLVGGFLATNEKLFF TGCGCCAGCAGCTTGGTTGGGGGTTTCCTTGCAACTAATGAAAAACTGTTTTTT - TRBJ1-4 - TRBV5-1
CASSIVEGADTQYF TGTGCCAGTAGTATAGTCGAGGGGGCAGATACGCAGTATTTT - TRBJ2-3 - TRBV19
CASSLDRTFSYEQYF TGTGCCAGCAGTTTAGATAGGACTTTCTCCTACGAGCAGTACTTC - TRBJ2-7 - TRBV27
CASSLGTAHTEAFF TGCGCCAGCAGCCTAGGGACGGCCCACACTGAAGCTTTCTTT - TRBJ1-1 - TRBV5-1
CASSEMTGVSGANVLTF TGTGCCAGCAGTGAAATGACAGGGGTTTCTGGGGCCAACGTCCTGACTTTC TRBD1 TRBJ2-6 - TRBV6-1
CASSLGGHFTDTQYF TGTGCCAGCAGTTTGGGGGGGCATTTCACAGATACGCAGTATTTT - TRBJ2-3 - TRBV27
CASSLAIGQETQYF TGCGCCAGCAGCTTGGCAATAGGCCAAGAGACCCAGTACTTC - TRBJ2-5 - TRBV5-1
CASTTNKNIQYF TGTGCCAGCACCACGAACAAAAACATTCAGTACTTC - TRBJ2-4 - TRBV11-2
CASSPGTNTGELFF TGTGCCAGCAGCCCCGGGACTAACACCGGGGAGCTGTTTTTT - TRBJ2-2 - TRBV14
CASSVDPTPGHSNTEAFF TGTGCCAGCAGCGTAGACCCCACCCCGGGACACTCGAACACTGAAGCTTTCTTT - TRBJ1-1 once TRBV9